This T cell receptor (beta chain) was sequenced for a study of cytomegalovirus exposure and HLA in healthy donors. As for the study in general: Across under 450 genotyped donors, roughly 85% landed in the Caucasian-associated ancestry cluster.

PCR employed 60 Vbeta and 13 Jbeta primers. Libraries were prepared by immunoSEQ multiplex PCR; TCRdb keeps only in-frame clonotypes and omits some of them. This table holds fewer than 120,000 clones, roughly three quarters found once. About this clone: Its antigen is unknown.

Study-wide findings and caveats: Generally TCR sequences proved uncommon, though certain public TCRs appeared in numerous donors. Across donors, sequencing depth was assumed by presence/absence analyses to be roughly uniform. DRB1 showed the most TCR associations and HLA-C the fewest in a later analysis, as rates varied by HLA locus.

The receptor comes from a man between 25 and 39 years old in good health and CMV-seropositive. Sequencing input: PBMCs.

CDR3 coding DNA: TGTGCCAGTAGTATAGAGGTTTTCCCGGGTACCGCAACAGGTGGCTACACCTTC. It codes for CASSIEVFPGTATGGYTF. The rearrangement uses TRBV19 and TRBJ1-2; tentatively, D is TRBD1 (5 bases). Deletions cut 0 bases from V and 7 bases from J, with 24 bases between. Germline V gene data show CDR1 as LNHDA and CDR2 as SQIVND (reference sequence). The CDR3 has 18 residues.